These 20 T cell receptor beta chains originate from one sample sequenced in a study of control samples from healthy donors and cancer patients. Assay: immunoSEQ multiplex PCR; the TCRdb copy retains only in-frame clones and omits some. Among about 410,000 clones, 75% to 95% were seen once, and the ten largest hold just under 6.5%. Sequenced: PBMCs. The source of these receptors is a man aged 35 to 55 with head and neck cancer.

The chain has TRBV4-2 and TRBJ1-6; TRBD1 aligns across 8 bases. J gave up 8 bases and V 4 bases, and 10 bases lay outside the gene matches. CDR1 LGHNA and CDR2 YNFKEQ come from the germline V gene. The CDR3 runs 16 residues. The CDR3 here is CASSPRQGSDYSPLHF. DNA for the CDR3: TGTGCCAGCAGCCCGAGACAGGGGTCGGATTATTCACCCCTCCACTTT.

CDR3: CASSREEAFF. In DNA form, the CDR3 reads TGTGCCAGCAGTCGAGAGGAAGCTTTCTTT. The V call is TRBV2, the J call TRBJ1-1; D is unclear. From germline, CDR1 is SNHLY and CDR2 FYNNEI. The CDR3 has 10 residues. The ends were cut back, 5 bases at V and 8 bases at J, with 6 bases in the middle.

This clone was recorded only once. This chain connects TRBV6-5 to TRBJ1-1, with D perhaps matching TRBD1 (6 bases). The CDR3 length is 14 residues. V shed 8 bases and J shed 4 bases, with 17 bases lying between them. CDR1 is MNHEY, CDR2 SVGAGI, per germline. In DNA form, the CDR3 reads TGTGCCAGCCTCTCGGTACAGGGATCCACTGAAGCTTTCTTT. Translating gives CASLSVQGSTEAFF.

The chain combines TRBV27 with TRBJ2-1; D is possibly TRBD2 (6 bases). The CDR3 consists of 13 residues. Germline V gene data show CDR1 as MNHEY and CDR2 as SMNVEV (reference sequence). V shed 0 bases and J shed 8 bases, with 8 bases lying between them. CDR3: CASSLSEGHEQFF. The CDR3 region has the DNA TGTGCCAGCAGTTTATCGGAGGGGCATGAGCAGTTCTTC.

Details on this clone: The junction departs from germline at one end; a sequencing error may be responsible. DNA of the CDR3: TGTGCCAGCCGCCGGCGGGGGGCGGGCGGCACTCAAGGGACCCAGTACTTC. Translation gives CASRRRGAGGTQGTQYF. The chain recombines TRBV11-2 with TRBJ2-5, with TRBD2 matching 8 bases. This CDR3 spans 17 amino acids. Germline V lookup: CDR1 SGHAT, CDR2 FQNNGV. The full variable domain, rest sourced from reference TRBV11-2 and TRBJ2-5, is EAGVAQSPRYKIIEKRQSVAFWCNPISGHATLYWYQQILGQGPKLLIQFQNNGVVDDSQLPKDRFSAERLKGVDSTLKIQPAKLEDSAVYLCASRRRGAGGTQGTQYFGPGTRLLVL.

J is TRBJ1-2 and V is TRBV2; the D is unclear. V was cut by 1 base and J by 3 bases, with 12 bases left in between. CDR3 size: 15 residues. Germline lookup yields CDR1 SNHLY and CDR2 FYNNEI. CDR3 protein: CASSEVVGMDYGYTF. DNA of the CDR3: TGTGCCAGCAGTGAAGTGGTGGGAATGGACTATGGCTACACCTTC.

V usage is TRBV5-5 and J usage is TRBJ1-4; 7 positions match TRBD1. The CDR3 loop spans 15 amino acids. V was clipped by 4 bases and J by 12 bases; unmatched bases: 15. The germline CDR1 and CDR2 sequences are SGHKS and YYEKEE (reference sequence). DNA of the CDR3: TGTGCCAGCAGCGGTGGGACAGCCGGGAGGGCTGAACTGTTTTTT. Its translation: CASSGGTAGRAELFF.

CDR3 DNA: TGTGCCAGCACTCCAGGGGCGACCACTGAAGCTTTCTTT. Translating it yields CASTPGATTEAFF. This chain links TRBV6-5 with TRBJ1-1; D perhaps matches TRBD1 (6 bases). Germline CDR1 is MNHEY and CDR2 is SVGAGI. With 7 bases removed from V and 4 bases from J, the gap between germline ends came to 13 bases. This CDR3 region has 13 residues.

This chain connects TRBV29-1 to TRBJ2-3, with D possibly being TRBD1 (6 bases). Trimming removed 2 bases at V and 7 bases at J, with 28 bases between. Germline V lookup: CDR1 SQVTM, CDR2 ANQGSEA. There are 18 residues in the CDR3. CDR3 sequence reads: CSVELSFTDSPTPNTQYF. CDR3 nucleotides: TGCAGCGTTGAACTCTCCTTCACGGACAGCCCTACCCCGAATACGCAGTATTTT.

V is TRBV5-1 and J is TRBJ2-5; 14 nucleotides match TRBD2. Germline assignment: CDR1 SGHRS and CDR2 YFSETQ. The length of the CDR3 is 19 residues. Unmatched junction bases numbered 10, after V lost 3 bases and J lost 0 bases. CDR3 sequence: CASSSGTSGSIGYQETQYF. The CDR3 nucleotides are TGCGCCAGCAGCTCCGGGACTAGCGGGAGTATTGGGTACCAAGAGACCCAGTACTTC. Using reference TRBV5-1 and TRBJ2-5 for the parts outside the CDR3, the full variable domain is KAGVTQTPRYLIKTRGQQVTLSCSPISGHRSVSWYQQTPGQGLQFLFEYFSETQRNKGNFPGRFSGRQFSNSRSEMNVSTLELGDSALYLCASSSGTSGSIGYQETQYFGPGTRLLVL.

This clone showed up just once. The chain has TRBV7-3 and TRBJ2-2; the match to TRBD2 covers 16 bases. The V gene end was trimmed by 2 bases and the J gene end by 7 bases; junction bases not matched to a gene: 7. Germline-derived CDR1 and CDR2 are SGHTA and FQGTGA. There are 18 residues in the CDR3. Here the CDR3 reads CASSLAPGLAGGLGELFF. The CDR3 DNA reads TGTGCCAGCAGCTTAGCCCCGGGACTAGCGGGAGGGCTCGGGGAGCTGTTTTTT.

The rearrangement links TRBV5-6 to TRBJ2-1; no reliable D call. Germline loops: CDR1 SGHDT, CDR2 YYEEEE. This CDR3 spans 12 amino acids. Between the trimmed V and J ends, which lost 0 bases and 10 bases, there was a span of 8 bases. Here the CDR3 reads CASSLVPREQFF. In DNA, the CDR3 is TGTGCCAGCAGCTTGGTTCCTAGGGAGCAGTTCTTC. Filled out from reference TRBV5-6 and TRBJ2-1, the complete variable domain reads DAGVTQSPTHLIKTRGQQVTLRCSPKSGHDTVSWYQQALGQGPQFIFQYYEEEERQRGNFPDRFSGHQFPNYSSELNVNALLLGDSALYLCASSLVPREQFFGPGTRLTVL.

This chain joins TRBV2 and TRBJ1-1, with D unclear. V was cut by 7 bases and J by 5 bases, with 8 bases left in between. This CDR3 region has 11 residues. Germline CDR1 SNHLY, CDR2 FYNNEI. The CDR3 DNA follows: TGTGCCAGCACTCGTATGACTGAAGCTTTCTTT. This encodes CASTRMTEAFF.

The V gene is TRBV2, the J gene TRBJ2-7, with 7 bases lining up with TRBD1. Trimming removed 9 bases from V and 1 base from J; junction bases left unmatched: 9. Germline assignment: CDR1 SNHLY and CDR2 FYNNEI. The CDR3 sequence is 14 residues long. The CDR3 region has the DNA TGTGCCAGTCTGACAGGGATCACATCCTACGAGCAGTACTTC. It encodes CASLTGITSYEQYF.

The CDR3 nucleotides are TGTGCCAGCAGGACTAGCGGGGGCTACGAGCAGTACTTC. Its translation is CASRTSGGYEQYF. The chain employs TRBV28 and TRBJ2-7; 12 nucleotides agree with TRBD2. Trimming cost V 6 bases and J 3 bases; bases outside gene matches: 0. Germline CDR1 and CDR2: MDHEN and SYDVKM. The CDR3 length is 13 residues.

V and J are TRBV28 and TRBJ1-1; D gene ambiguous. Germline loops: CDR1 MDHEN, CDR2 SYDVKM. The CDR3 sequence is 16 residues long. V lost 1 base and J 0 bases, leaving 12 bases between the germline ends. As DNA, the CDR3 is TGTGCCAGCAGTTTATCCTTTATGACGGTGAACACTGAAGCTTTCTTT. Translation gives CASSLSFMTVNTEAFF.

The CDR3 nucleotides are TGTGCCAGCAGAGAGACCCGGGGTAATTCACCCCTCCACTTT. Amino acid sequence: CASRETRGNSPLHF. The V call is TRBV25-1, the J call TRBJ1-6; D gene uncertain. In germline, CDR1 is MGHDK, CDR2 SYGVNS. The germline V and J ends were trimmed by 6 bases and 6 bases, with 12 bases remaining between them. This CDR3 region has 14 residues.

This clone was picked up a small number of times. V and J are TRBV10-2 and TRBJ2-6; D might be TRBD1 or TRBD2, each matching 5 bases. Germline values: CDR1 WSHSY, CDR2 SAAADI. The CDR3 runs to 17 residues. V gave up 1 base and J gave up 4 bases, with 14 bases separating them. The CDR3 spells CASSEYSWGTGANVLTF. The DNA of the CDR3 is TGCGCCAGCAGTGAGTACAGTTGGGGGACCGGGGCCAACGTCCTGACTTTC.

This sequence joins TRBV4-1 and TRBJ2-5; 10 bases fit TRBD2. The germline CDR1 and CDR2 sequences are MGHRA and YSYEKL. This CDR3 is built from 16 residues. J lost 5 bases, V lost 1 base, and 7 bases had no gene match. CDR3 nucleotides: TGCGCCAGCAGCCAAGCTCTAGCGGGGGCCAGCGAGACCCAGTACTTC. Translated, it gives CASSQALAGASETQYF.

The V call is TRBV7-9, the J call TRBJ2-2, with a weak D call TRBD2 (6 bases). V lost 11 bases and J 0 bases, leaving 10 bases between the germline ends. In germline, CDR1 is SEHNR, CDR2 FQNEAQ (reference sequence). The CDR3 has 13 amino acids. The CDR3 DNA follows: TGTGCCGGGGGGATTTCGAACACCGGGGAGCTGTTTTTT. This translates into CAGGISNTGELFF.